This TCR beta chain was found in a study of T cell responses to AZD1222 COVID-19 vaccine. Sequencing was performed with immunoSEQ multiplex PCR; in TCRdb, only in-frame clones are kept and a portion is missing. The table has about 140,000 clones, less than 95% seen once. Germline CDR1 reads SNHLY; CDR2 reads FYNNEI. The V gene lost 8 bases and the J gene lost 3 bases, with 8 bases spanning the gap. This CDR3 spans 13 amino acids. The rearrangement links TRBV2 to TRBJ1-6; D gene ambiguous. Sequencing used peripheral blood, obtained 28 days after the second AZD1222 dose. The sequence was collected from an adult who received the AZD1222 COVID-19 vaccine. The CDR3 region is CASGVYYNSPLHF. The CDR3 DNA reads as TGTGCCAGCGGCGTGTACTATAATTCACCCCTCCACTTT. The variable domain in full, completed from reference TRBV2 and TRBJ1-6, reads EPEVTQTPSHQVTQMGQEVILRCVPISNHLYFYWYRQILGQKVEFLVSFYNNEISEKSEIFDDQFSVERPDGSNFTLKIRSTKLEDSAMYFCASGVYYNSPLHFGNGTRLTVT.